The clone carrying this T cell receptor beta chain was detected many times. The antigen is not known. Germline CDR1 and CDR2: DFQATT and SNEGSKA (reference sequence). The CDR3 length is 17 residues. The germline V and J ends were trimmed by 1 base and 0 bases, with 16 bases remaining between them. These data come from a study of CD8 T cells in ankylosing spondylitis. Notes on the study in general: In ankylosing spondylitis patients, matched synovial fluid reportedly showed significant enrichment of disease-linked clones.

Scientists made TCR beta libraries using quantitative 5'-RACE with molecular barcodes. MiXCR was run by TCRdb on the 5' RACE reads, yielding one entry per CDR3 protein. The sample carries about 160,000 distinct CDR3 sequences, around 20% recorded once. The sequence was obtained from a male donor with ankylosing spondylitis or in good health (not recorded which). Sequences were obtained from blood, either unsorted or a sorted T cell fraction (not recorded which). This chain uses TRBV20-1 with TRBJ2-1; D unclear. CDR3 residues: CSARGGPMRSSYNEQFF. CDR3 DNA: TGCAGTGCTAGAGGAGGCCCGATGCGGAGCTCCTACAATGAGCAGTTCTTC.